The entry below describes one TCR beta chain. The entry originates in a study of shared clonotypes between healthy human individuals. Germline-derived CDR1 and CDR2 are SEHNR and FQNEAQ (reference sequence). Trimming stripped 5 bases from V and 5 bases from J, with 16 bases between. The CDR3 runs 15 residues. Data came from immunoSEQ multiplex PCR; TCRdb stores just in-frame clones and leaves some out. The data show about 2.2 million clones, 93% seen once. Naive CD8 cells comprised CD45RO-negative, CCR7-positively selected cells, excluding terminally differentiated effector memory CD45RA+ cells. This TCR derives from a young man in good health. Some clones in this sample may be carry-over from other donors' samples. Sequencing input: naive CD8+ T cells from PBMCs. The chain is built from TRBV7-9 and TRBJ2-1, with D possibly matching TRBD2 (6 bases). The CDR3: CASSGGLAVNNEQFF. CDR3 nucleotide sequence: TGTGCCAGCAGCGGCGGATTAGCGGTTAACAATGAGCAGTTCTTC.